The T cell receptor (beta chain) described here comes from a study of cytomegalovirus exposure and HLA in healthy donors. Study results and limitations: Equally common other TCR beta chains were less clonally expanded than HLA-associated ones, a later analysis found. A link between a missense DCLRE1C variant and TCR beta V- and J-gene trimming emerged from a later analysis. Among the CMV-associated chains, three were confirmed in vitro as specific for CMV antigens. In a later analysis, at a false discovery rate of 0.05, 17,000 or so TCR beta sequences were associated with HLA alleles.

CDR3 length: 11 residues. V was shortened by 6 bases and J by 0 bases, with 5 bases between the two germline ends. Germline CDR1 reads SQVTM; CDR2 reads ANQGSEA. A note on this clone: Its specificity is unknown.

The primer mix had 60 Vbeta and 13 Jbeta primers. Method: immunoSEQ multiplex PCR; TCRdb's copy keeps in-frame clones and lacks some. The profile covers 180,000 or so clones, with roughly 77% appearing a single time and about 7.7% taken by the ten largest. The sequence was obtained from a woman aged 40 to 55 in good health and CMV-seropositive. Input material: PBMCs. The chain joins TRBV29-1 to TRBJ1-1, with D unresolved. The CDR3 here is CSVFVNTEAFF. CDR3 nucleotide sequence: TGCAGCGTATTCGTGAACACTGAAGCTTTCTTT.